This T cell receptor beta chain comes out of a study of cytomegalovirus exposure and HLA in healthy donors. In its sample, this clone was seen a few times. Its antigen is still unknown. Per the germline V gene, CDR1 is SGHVS and CDR2 is FNYEAQ. CDR3 length equals 16 residues. Trimming took 4 bases from V and 4 from J; bases not matched to a gene: 6. Primers included in the PCR were 60 Vbeta and 13 Jbeta primers. TCRdb keeps only in-frame clones here, not all; method: immunoSEQ multiplex PCR. The sample includes 120,000 or so clones, 70% to 75% of them seen just once. Study-level points and caveats: Some V segments, including TRBV6-2 and TRBV6-3, were excluded as indistinguishable.

The sequenced sample consisted of PBMCs. The TCR was taken from a woman in her 40s in good health and CMV-seronegative. The chain links TRBV7-6 to TRBJ2-5, with 13 bases that match TRBD2. The DNA for the CDR3 is TGTGCCAGCAGCTCGGTTGGACTAGCGGGAGTAGAGACCCAGTACTTC. Translating it yields CASSSVGLAGVETQYF.